A selection of T cell receptor beta chains follows, all from one sample in a study of OX40 agonist ivuxolimab in advanced cancers. Some clones are missing from TCRdb's copy, which holds only in-frame ones; the method was immunoSEQ multiplex PCR. The sample holds more than 45,000 clones, 83% seen once. Here the sequenced sample was CD4+ or CD8+ T cells sorted from blood, taken in a trial of the OX40 agonist ivuxolimab. These receptors originate from an adult with an advanced solid tumor such as melanoma, head and neck, liver or kidney cancer. The CDR3 runs from the conserved cysteine through the conserved F or W. D genes are given only for firm matches. Size is stated for part of the rows, as once, few or many counts, or as a class when the clone is expanded.

>TRBJ2-7|-|-|TRBV5-1
TGCGCCAGCAGTTATGGAATCTACGAGCAGTACTTC
CASSYGIYEQYF
>TRBJ2-3|-|-|TRBV11-2
TGTGCCAGCAATAAACAAGAGGGAGGTACGCAGTATTTT
CASNKQEGGTQYF
>TRBJ2-2|-|TRBD2|TRBV12-5
TGTGCTAGTGGTCCAAGACTAGCGCGGACCGGGGAGCTGTTTTTT
CASGPRLARTGELFF
>TRBJ2-2|-|-|TRBV5-6
TGTGCCAGCAGCGCGGACACGGCGGGGACAGTCGGGGAGCTGTTTTTT
CASSADTAGTVGELFF
>TRBJ2-3|few|-|TRBV6-6
TGTGCCAGCAGTTACATAGGGAGGGGGGAGGATACGCAGTATTTT
CASSYIGRGEDTQYF
>TRBJ1-1|-|TRBD1|TRBV7-2
TGTGCCAGCAGCTTAGCGCCTGGGACAGGGCGGGGCACTGAAGCTTTCTTT
CASSLAPGTGRGTEAFF
>TRBJ2-1|-|TRBD2|TRBV2
TGTGCCAGCACCGAGCCCCTGGGGGGAGCGGGGCCCAATGAGCAGTTCTTC
CASTEPLGGAGPNEQFF
>TRBJ2-3|-|-|TRBV2
TGTGCCAGCAGGACGGGGATAAGCACAGATACGCAGTATTTT
CASRTGISTDTQYF
>TRBJ1-4|-|-|TRBV2
TGTGCCACCCGGGGCAAATTGGGGGTGACTAATGAAAAACTGTTTTTT
CATRGKLGVTNEKLFF
>TRBJ2-7|-|TRBD1|TRBV11-1
TGTGCCAGCAGCTTAGACAGGGGGCGCGAGCAGTACTTC
CASSLDRGREQYF
>TRBJ2-7|few|-|TRBV7-9
TGTGCCAGCAGCTCCTATTCGGGGGAGCAGTACTTC
CASSSYSGEQYF
>TRBJ2-3|-|TRBD1|TRBV2
TGTGCCAGCGGTAAAGGACAGGGGCAGGATACGCAGTATTTT
CASGKGQGQDTQYF
>TRBJ1-2|-|-|TRBV10-1
TGCGCCAGCAGTGAGTTATTGTGGAGGGATCCCTTGTTTTCTAACTATGGCTACACCTTC
CASSELLWRDPLFSNYGYTF
>TRBJ1-2|-|TRBD1|TRBV4-3
TGCGCCAGCAGCCAAGAGCTGGGACAGGGGACCTATGGCTACACCTTC
CASSQELGQGTYGYTF
>TRBJ1-5|-|-|TRBV9
TGTGCCAGCAGCGGGGGGCAACCATTGCTTTATAGCAATCAGCCCCAGCATTTT
CASSGGQPLLYSNQPQHF
>TRBJ1-1|-|-|TRBV9
TGTGCCAGCAGCGCCGGGGCACACACTGAAGCTTTCTTT
CASSAGAHTEAFF
>TRBJ2-3|-|-|TRBV5-1
TGCGCCAGCAGCTCCGGGACACGCACAGATACGCAGTATTTT
CASSSGTRTDTQYF
>TRBJ2-5|-|TRBD2|TRBV7-2
TGTGCCAGCGGACTAGCGGAAGGAGGAGAGACCCAGTACTTC
CASGLAEGGETQYF
>TRBJ2-7|medium-sized|TRBD1|TRBV7-2
TGTGCCAGCGGCCCGGGACAGGGAGCCTACGAGCAGTACTTC
CASGPGQGAYEQYF
>TRBJ2-7|once|TRBD2|TRBV19
TGTGCCAGTAGGTCGGCAAGCGGGGGGCACGAGCAGTACTTC
CASRSASGGHEQYF
>TRBJ2-2|once|-|TRBV9
TGTGCCAGCAGCGTAGCTCAGTCCTTGAACACCGGGGAGCTGTTTTTT
CASSVAQSLNTGELFF
>TRBJ1-6|-|-|TRBV18
TGTGCCAGCTCACCCACTTACCGTACAGGGAACTTCTCACCCCTCCACTTT
CASSPTYRTGNFSPLHF
>TRBJ1-1|-|-|TRBV19
TGTGCCAGTAGTATACACCACTTGAACACTGAAGCTTTCTTT
CASSIHHLNTEAFF
>TRBJ2-6|-|-|TRBV7-2
TGTGCCAGCAGCTTAACTGGGGCCAACGTCCTGACTTTC
CASSLTGANVLTF
>TRBJ2-3|-|TRBD2|TRBV7-3
TGTGCCAGCAGCACGGGACTAGCGGGGGTGGCAGATACGCAGTATTTT
CASSTGLAGVADTQYF
>TRBJ2-7|-|-|TRBV6-1
TGTGCCAGCAGTGAAGCCCCAGGATACACAGAATCATTTGAGCAGTACTTC
CASSEAPGYTESFEQYF